This T cell receptor beta chain stems from a study of low-dose radiotherapy and immunotherapy resistance in tumors (dated by TCRdb to between 2022 and 2023). Study-level background: Patients in Cohort 1 were given 0.5 Gy per fraction every 2 weeks, and the prescribed total PTV dose was 6.5 Gy. Eight patients were included in the translational analysis: three from the first dose cohort and the first five from the second dose cohort. Starting on cycle 1 day 1, patients took 300 mg of aspirin by mouth once daily for four cycles. Patients in Cohort 2 were given 1 Gy per fraction every two weeks, for a total of 13 Gy across 26 weeks. Patients were given nivolumab as a 240 mg flat dose every two weeks and ipilimumab at 1 mg/kg every six weeks, with both drugs delivered intravenously. Cyclophosphamide 200 mg/m2 was administered intravenously every two weeks, one day before each radiation and immunotherapy administration. Trial participants were not randomized into treatment groups.

The meaning of the sample's time point label: before trial treatment. Donors were enrolled in RACIN, a single-arm phase I dose-escalation trial combining nivolumab, ipilimumab, aspirin, low-dose cyclophosphamide and low-dose radiotherapy. Patients with advanced, TIL-negative solid tumors were considered eligible. As regards this clonotype: Its antigen is currently not known. Nothing much larger sits one base from this clone, and base qualities are not available.

Its CDR3 holds 13 amino acids, cysteine through phenylalanine. Of all the DNA, just the CDR3 is kept, 39 bases in frame from base 1. Cut back by 5 bases and 7 bases, the V and J ends lie 12 bases apart. The listed sequencing device is Illumina HiSeq 2500. To make first-strand cDNA, Superscript III was used along with a set of TRAV- and TRBV-specific primers so that both the TCRalpha and TCRbeta chains were covered. TCRs were amplified with Phusion for 20 PCR cycles, with a constant-region primer paired with the adapter attached to the V primers. Amplification of the isolated mRNA was done with the MessageAmp II aRNA Amplification Kit, which involved a roughly 15-hour in vitro transcription at 37 degrees C. The Dynabeads mRNA DIRECT Purification Kit was used to isolate mRNA for TCR sequencing. Indexed Illumina adapters were added in a second Phusion PCR of roughly 25 cycles, after which AMPure XP beads were used to purify the products. The published analysis was carried out like this. Using custom Perl scripts, TCR sequences encoding the same protein were pooled, out-of-frame sequences were removed, and the abundance of each clonotype was computed. The analysis excluded TCR sequences that were supported by just one read. Among the metrics used to describe the repertoires were Shannon entropy, Gini index, clonality, richness, and the frequency of TCRs shared between repertoires. Starting from the raw public reads, TCRdb applied fastp trimming at Q25, assembled clones with MiXCR and retained in-frame beta chains. Records with the same CDR3 protein are collapsed into one entry carrying the most frequent genes and DNA. The authors' filters were not applied to this entry. For this sample the table gives tens of thousands of distinct CDR3 sequences, of which under 30% were detected only once. The ten largest clones represent 5.7% of the sample.

The TCR sequence derives from a male donor with prostate cancer. Here the sequenced sample was PBMCs, taken before treatment. The sequence is built from TRBV12-3 or TRBV12-4 and TRBJ1-5; matching of 6 bases hints at TRBD1 as the D gene. The nucleotide sequence is given as TGTGCCAGCAGTCCACAGGGAGACCAGCCCCAGCATTTT. This translates into CASSPQGDQPQHF.